What follows is one T cell receptor (beta chain) and its context. Authors' methods: Amplification with reference gene primers provided the estimates of nucleated cell counts. Some clones are missing from TCRdb's copy, which holds only in-frame ones; the method was immunoSEQ multiplex PCR. The V and J calls and clone size were taken over from that table, and D and trimming were inferred from the DNA. Of roughly 110,000 clones listed, 84% are singletons. The sample comes from a study of blood T cell repertoires in COVID-19. Looking at the study overall: Samples taken during acute and convalescent COVID-19 were collected in the United States, Italy and Spain. PBMCs, B-cell-depleted T cells, or T cells were the source of the cDNA or gDNA that made up the material.

Germline CDR1 is ENHRY and CDR2 is SYGVKD. V was pared by 9 bases and J by 1 base, with 12 bases between. The CDR3 contains 13 residues. This sequence joins TRBV10-3 and TRBJ1-1; D is unclear. Input material: peripheral blood. The source is a woman aged 55-75 years with acute or convalescent COVID-19. The CDR3 nucleotides are TGTGCCATAAACCCATCGGGGAACACTGAAGCTTTCTTT. This translates into CAINPSGNTEAFF.